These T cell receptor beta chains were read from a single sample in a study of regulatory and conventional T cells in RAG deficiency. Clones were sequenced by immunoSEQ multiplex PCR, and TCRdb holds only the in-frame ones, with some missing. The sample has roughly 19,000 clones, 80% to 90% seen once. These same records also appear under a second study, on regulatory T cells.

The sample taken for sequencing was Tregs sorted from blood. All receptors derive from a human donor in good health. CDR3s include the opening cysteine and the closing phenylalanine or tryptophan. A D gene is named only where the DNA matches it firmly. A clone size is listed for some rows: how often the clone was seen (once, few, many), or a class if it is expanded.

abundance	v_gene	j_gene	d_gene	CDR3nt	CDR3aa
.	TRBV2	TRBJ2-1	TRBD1	TGTGCCAGCAGTCCCGACAGGGTGACGGGCAATGAGCAGTTCTTC	CASSPDRVTGNEQFF
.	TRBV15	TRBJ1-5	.	TGTGCCACCAGCAGAGATCTCCAGTCCAATCAGCCCCAGCATTTT	CATSRDLQSNQPQHF
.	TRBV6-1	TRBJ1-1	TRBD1	TGTGCCAGCAGTGGAAGTAGGACAGGGAACATGAACACTGAAGCTTTCTTT	CASSGSRTGNMNTEAFF
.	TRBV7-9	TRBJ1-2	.	TGTGCCAGCAGCAATCTGGTAACGGGTGGCTACACCTTC	CASSNLVTGGYTF
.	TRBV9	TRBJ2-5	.	TGTGCCAGCAGCGTAAGGGACCAAGAGACCCAGTACTTC	CASSVRDQETQYF
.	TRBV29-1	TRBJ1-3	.	TGCAGCGTTGCAGAGGGCGGGAGGAACACCATATATTTT	CSVAEGGRNTIYF
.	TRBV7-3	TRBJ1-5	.	TGTGCCAGCAGCTTGGGCCACAATCAGCCCCAGCATTTT	CASSLGHNQPQHF
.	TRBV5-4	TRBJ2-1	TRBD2	TGTGCCAGCAGCTCGGGACTAGCGGGGCCGGGGCGGGGTGAGCAGTTCTTC	CASSSGLAGPGRGEQFF
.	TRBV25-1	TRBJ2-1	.	TGTGCCAGCAATTTCGACCCCCGTGATGAGCAGTTCTTC	CASNFDPRDEQFF
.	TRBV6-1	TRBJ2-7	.	TGTGCCAGCAGTGGCGGATTTGGTATCGGGGGGCGATCCTACGAGCAGTACTTC	CASSGGFGIGGRSYEQYF
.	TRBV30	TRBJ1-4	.	TGTGCCTGGAGCGGAGGGGGGAGCTTTCGAGAAAAACTGTTTTTT	CAWSGGGSFREKLFF
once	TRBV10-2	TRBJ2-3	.	TGCGCCAGCAGTGAGTGGCTCAGCACAGATACGCAGTATTTT	CASSEWLSTDTQYF
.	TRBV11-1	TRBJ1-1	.	TGTGCCAGCAGCCCCCGGGGCACATCTGAAGCTTTCTTT	CASSPRGTSEAFF